A single T cell receptor (beta chain) is shown here with its context. The data were obtained in a study of T cell changes during pregnancy in multiple sclerosis. CDR1 and CDR2 (germline): SGHDT, YYEEEE. V was cut by 3 bases and J by 5 bases, with 8 bases left in between. The CDR3 is made up of 12 amino acids. The assay was immunoSEQ multiplex PCR, and TCRdb's table has in-frame clones only and misses some. Seen here are fewer than 80,000 clones, around 92% observed once, and the top ten hold 0.7% to 0.9%. This sequence was found in a female donor in good health, enrolled as a control in a pregnancy study. The chain employs TRBV5-6 and TRBJ2-5, with D maybe TRBD1 (6 bases). The input for sequencing was peripheral blood, taken in the first trimester of pregnancy. DNA of the CDR3: TGTGCCAGCAGCTGGCAGGGGGAGACCCAGTACTTC. Its translation is CASSWQGETQYF.